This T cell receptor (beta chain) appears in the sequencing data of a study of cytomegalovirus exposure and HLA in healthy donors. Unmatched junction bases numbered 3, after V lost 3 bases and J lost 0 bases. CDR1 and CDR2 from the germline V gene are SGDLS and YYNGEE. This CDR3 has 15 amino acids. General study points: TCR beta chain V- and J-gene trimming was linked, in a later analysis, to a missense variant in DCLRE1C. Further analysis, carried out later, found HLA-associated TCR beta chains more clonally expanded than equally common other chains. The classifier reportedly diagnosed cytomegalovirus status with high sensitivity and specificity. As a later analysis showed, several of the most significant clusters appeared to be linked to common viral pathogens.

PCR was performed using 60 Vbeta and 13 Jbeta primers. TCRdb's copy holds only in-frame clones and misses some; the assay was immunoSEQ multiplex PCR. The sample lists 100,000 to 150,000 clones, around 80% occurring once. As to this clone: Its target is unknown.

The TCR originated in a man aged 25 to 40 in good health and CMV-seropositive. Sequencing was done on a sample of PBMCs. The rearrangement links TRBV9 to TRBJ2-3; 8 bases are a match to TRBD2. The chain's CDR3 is CASSETSASTDTQYF. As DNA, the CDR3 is TGTGCCAGCAGCGAGACTAGCGCTAGCACAGATACGCAGTATTTT.